The TCR beta chain described here comes from a study of cytomegalovirus exposure and HLA in healthy donors. The PCR had 60 Vbeta and 13 Jbeta primers. This table comes from immunoSEQ multiplex PCR, and its TCRdb copy is limited to in-frame clones, with some not included. The table shows about 140,000 clones, with roughly 75% occurring only once. The germline CDR1 and CDR2 sequences are SGDLS and YYNGEE. The CDR3 loop spans 15 amino acids. The junction had 3 bases not matched to a gene; V was cut back by 1 base and J by 7 bases. Worth noting for this clone: Its antigen remains unknown.

Notes on the study in general: Analyses of presence and absence presupposed an approximately uniform sequencing depth across donors.

The TCR was taken from a young man in good health. The sample was PBMCs. The chain links TRBV9 to TRBJ2-1; 12 bases fit TRBD2. The CDR3 region has the DNA TGTGCCAGCAGCGTACTAGCGGGAGGGCGTAATGAGCAGTTCTTC. Protein sequence: CASSVLAGGRNEQFF.